This TCR beta chain originates from a study of blood T cell repertoires in COVID-19. Study information: Both acute and convalescent COVID-19 samples were obtained from the United States, Italy and Spain. The cDNA or gDNA used as material had been derived from T cells, B-cell-depleted T cells, or PBMCs.

CDR3 length equals 11 residues. The germline V gene has CDR1 DFQATT and CDR2 SNEGSKA (reference sequence). With V trimmed by 0 bases and J by 9 bases, 1 base remained unmatched. Methods used by the authors: Reference gene primers were amplified, and this amplification served to estimate nucleated cell counts. Repertoires were generated with immunoSEQ multiplex PCR, while TCRdb's copy carries only in-frame clones and drops some. V, J and clone size derive from that table, while D and trimming were established from the DNA sequence. The sample carries a few hundred thousand clones, around 90% recorded once. The sample holds one count of this clone.

Sequenced input: peripheral blood. The rearrangement links TRBV20-1 to TRBJ2-5, with 7 bases identical to TRBD2. This sequence was found in a man aged 60-69 years with acute or convalescent COVID-19. The CDR3 bases are TGCAGTGCTAGAGATGCGGGGGCCCAGTACTTC. It encodes CSARDAGAQYF.